This TCR beta chain was documented in a study of a mutant IDH1 vaccine in newly diagnosed glioma. Overall study findings and caveats: Patients showed vaccine-induced immune responses at a rate of more than 80%.

V was pared by 4 bases and J by 4 bases, with 12 bases of the junction left unmatched. Germline V lookup: CDR1 MDHEN, CDR2 SYDVKM. This CDR3 spans 16 amino acids. Sample time point: week 35, safety follow-up. One vaccine dose held 300 ug of mutant IDH1 20-mer peptide and came with topical imiquimod. The donor cohort comprised cases of new WHO grade 3 or 4 IDH1-mutant, ATRX-lost astrocytoma. In the case of this clone: Its antigen is unknown.

TCRdb's table, derived via immunoSEQ multiplex PCR, lists solely in-frame clones and lacks some. Here the sample spans approximately 45,000 clones, approximately 92% being singletons. The V gene is TRBV28, the J gene TRBJ1-2, with 7 positions matching TRBD1. The sample consisted of PBMCs, taken from a glioma patient whose treatment included an IDH1 peptide vaccine. The TCR sequence derives from a man in his forties or fifties with glioma. The CDR3 protein is CASSSNTPGQFYGYTF. CDR3 coding DNA: TGTGCCAGCAGTTCTAATACACCGGGACAGTTCTATGGCTACACCTTC.